The 8 T cell receptor beta chains in this list originate from one sample, sequenced in a study of response to subunit inactivated influenza vaccine. MiXCR, applied by TCRdb to the RT-PCR reads, yields one record per CDR3 protein. Of 700,000 to 900,000 distinct CDR3 sequences in the sample, about 20% are singletons; the top ten hold roughly 10%. The starting material was PBMCs from blood, obtained around 5 days after vaccination. These receptors were collected from a man in his forties or fifties who received an inactivated influenza vaccine.

The chain recombines TRBV10-3 with TRBJ1-5; 9 bases agree with TRBD1. CDR3 size: 15 residues. The V and J ends lost 1 base and 6 bases, in that order; junction bases with no gene match: 4. Germline CDR1 reads ENHRY; CDR2 reads SYGVKD. The DNA of the CDR3 is TGTGCCATCAGTGAGTTACAGGGGGCGGCTCAGCCCCAGCATTTT. Translated: CAISELQGAAQPQHF.

This clonotype appeared a few times. The chain is built from TRBV7-2 and TRBJ1-6; D perhaps matches TRBD1 (5 bases). V dropped 2 bases and J dropped 8 bases, with 13 bases sitting between them. The CDR3 is made up of 15 amino acids. Germline V gives CDR1 SGHTA, CDR2 FQGNSA. The chain's CDR3 is CASSLSDMRDSPLHF. The DNA for the CDR3 is TGTGCCAGCAGCTTATCGGACATGCGGGATTCACCCCTCCACTTT. Complete variable domain (other parts from reference TRBV7-2 and TRBJ1-6): GAGVSQSPSNKVTEKGKDVELRCDPISGHTALYWYRQSLGQGLEFLIYFQGNSAPDKSGLPSDRFSAERTGGSVSTLTIQRTQQEDSAVYLCASSLSDMRDSPLHFGNGTRLTVT.

Concerning this clonotype: Germline is not matched at one junction end, which may reflect a read error. This sequence joins TRBV12-3 or TRBV12-4 and TRBJ2-6; the D call may be TRBD1 or TRBD2 (5 bases each). This CDR3 has 18 amino acids. The CDR3: CTSSLWDPHFSGANVLTF. DNA for the CDR3: TGTACCAGCAGTTTATGGGACCCTCATTTCTCTGGGGCCAACGTCCTGACTTTC.

This rearrangement joins TRBV29-1 to TRBJ2-1; TRBD1 aligns across 12 bases. Unmatched junction bases numbered 3, after V lost 3 bases and J lost 6 bases. The CDR3 spans 14 residues. Looked up from germline, CDR1 is SQVTM and CDR2 is ANQGSEA. This chain's CDR3 is CSVERDRGLNEQFF. The DNA of the CDR3 is TGCAGCGTTGAGAGGGACAGGGGGCTCAATGAGCAGTTCTTC.

The chain carries TRBV20-1 and TRBJ2-1; 8 bases are shared with TRBD1. There are 15 residues in the CDR3. The junction had 13 bases not matched to a gene; V was cut back by 5 bases and J by 7 bases. CDR1 is DFQATT and CDR2 is SNEGSKA in the germline V gene (reference sequence). CDR3: CSAYPGGELGNEQFF. DNA of the CDR3: TGCAGTGCTTATCCAGGGGGCGAGTTAGGAAATGAGCAGTTCTTC.

In its sample, this clonotype was seen once. J is TRBJ1-1 and V is TRBV6-5, with D maybe TRBD1 (5 bases). Trimming stripped 3 bases from V and 1 base from J, with 15 bases between. CDR1 is MNHEY and CDR2 is SVGAGI in the germline V gene. This CDR3 is built from 16 residues. Written as DNA, the CDR3 is TGTGCCAGCAGTTATCTGAAGGGGCAGGGGAACACTGAAGCTTTCTTT. Encoded protein: CASSYLKGQGNTEAFF.

V is TRBV29-1 and J is TRBJ1-1; TRBD1 is a possible D gene (6 bases). Germline V gives CDR1 SQVTM, CDR2 ANQGSEA. Deletions cut 7 bases from V and 3 bases from J, with 21 bases between. This CDR3 spans 15 amino acids. CDR3 region: CSASQGLLLDTEAFF. As DNA, the CDR3 is TGCAGCGCGTCGCAGGGGTTGTTGTTGGACACTGAAGCTTTCTTT.

The chain uses TRBV6-5 and TRBJ2-1; D possibly uses TRBD1 or TRBD2 (5 bases each). The CDR3 has 17 residues. CDR1 MNHEY and CDR2 SVGAGI come from the germline V gene. V lost 2 bases, J lost 1 base, and 15 bases lay in between. This CDR3 reads CASSYPRAGSSYNEQFF. In DNA, the CDR3 is TGTGCCAGCAGTTACCCAAGGGCAGGGAGTTCCTACAATGAGCAGTTCTTC.